A single sample gave rise to the 31 T cell receptor beta chains below, sequenced in a study of immune heterogeneity within non-small cell lung tumors. Each sample used approximately 590 ng of genomic DNA from bulk tumor tissue. Multiple biopsies spaced far apart were taken from each primary tumor during surgery. It was patients with untreated, newly diagnosed non-small cell lung cancer who underwent curative surgery. TCR beta CDR3 regions came from multiplex PCR with 32 forward V and 13 reverse J primers. TCRdb passed the multiplex PCR reads through MiXCR, listing each CDR3 protein once. The data show around 5,000 distinct CDR3 sequences, roughly 35% seen once. The sample taken for sequencing was lung tumor tissue. The origin of the receptors is a woman aged 50 to 60 with non-small cell lung cancer.

By share of the sample, this clonotype is medium-sized. The rearrangement links TRBV29-1 to TRBJ1-1; D is uncertain. There are 17 residues in the CDR3. Trimming removed 4 bases from V and 0 bases from J, with 21 bases in between. Germline V CDR1 and CDR2: SQVTM, ANQGSEA. The CDR3 region is CSVGFGSGRIMNTEAFF. The CDR3 DNA follows: TGCAGCGTTGGGTTTGGTTCTGGACGGATCATGAACACTGAAGCTTTCTTT.

This clonotype qualifies as medium-sized. V usage is TRBV7-2 and J usage is TRBJ2-1; TRBD1 matches at 8 bases. There are 12 residues in the CDR3. The junction had 0 bases not matched to a gene; V was cut back by 2 bases and J by 9 bases. The germline CDR1 and CDR2 sequences are SGHTA and FQGNSA. The CDR3 loop is CASSLTGGEQFF. The CDR3 bases are TGTGCCAGCAGCTTAACAGGGGGTGAGCAGTTCTTC.

To note about this clonotype: A much larger clone is a single base away; this may be a read error. This sequence joins TRBV15 and TRBJ1-5, with D possibly being TRBD1 (5 bases). The germline V gene encodes CDR1 LNHNV and CDR2 YYDKDF (reference sequence). CDR3 length equals 15 residues. V shed 3 bases and J shed 0 bases, with 9 bases lying between them. The CDR3 reads CATSRGDVSNQPQHF. DNA for the CDR3: TGTGCCACCAGCAGGGGGGATGTTAGCAATCAGCCCCAGCATTTT.

This chain links TRBV28 with TRBJ1-6; the D is unclear. This CDR3 is 17 amino acids long. Germline lookup yields CDR1 MDHEN and CDR2 SYDVKM. V dropped 1 base and J dropped 1 base, with 11 bases sitting between them. Written as DNA, the CDR3 is TGTGCCAGCAGTTTATACGCCCCCCGATCCTATAATTCACCCCTCCACTTT. Translation gives CASSLYAPRSYNSPLHF.

This clonotype rates as medium-sized (0.01 to 0.1%). The chain couples TRBV6-2 or TRBV6-3 to TRBJ1-5; D might be TRBD1 (5 bases). From germline, CDR1 is MNHEY and CDR2 SVGEGT. Trimming left V 0 bases short and J 7 bases short, with 13 bases between. The CDR3 is 15 amino acids. CDR3: CASSYSAKGRQPQHF. CDR3 bases: TGTGCCAGCAGTTACTCGGCAAAGGGGAGACAGCCCCAGCATTTT.

By share, this clonotype counts as large. The chain links TRBV6-1 to TRBJ2-7; D is perhaps TRBD1 (6 bases). The CDR3 is made up of 15 amino acids. The germline V gene has CDR1 MNHNS and CDR2 SASEGT. Trimming took off 2 bases at V and 2 bases at J, with 13 bases between the two ends. The CDR3 DNA is TGTGCCAGCAGTGAATTTCAGGGGACCACCTACGAGCAGTACTTC. Translated, it gives CASSEFQGTTYEQYF.

Only a few counts were recorded for this clonotype. It may be a read error: a sequence one base away is much more abundant. V and J are TRBV7-2 and TRBJ2-7; maybe TRBD1 (6 bases). Germline CDR1 reads SGHTA; CDR2 reads FQGNSA. The CDR3 is made up of 14 amino acids. CDR3 DNA sequence: TGTGCCATCAGCCCCGGGACATATAATTACGAGCAGTACTTC. Its protein is CAISPGTYNYEQYF.

By share, this clonotype counts as medium-sized. The V call is TRBV20-1, the J call TRBJ2-2; 7 positions agree with TRBD1. The trim removed 3 bases at V and 0 bases at J, leaving 4 bases unmatched. Germline V gene sequence: CDR1 DFQATT, CDR2 SNEGSKA (reference sequence). This CDR3 is built from 15 residues. The CDR3 reads CSASAQGSNTGELFF. Written as DNA, the CDR3 is TGCAGTGCTAGCGCACAGGGGTCGAACACCGGGGAGCTGTTTTTT.

Sample share makes this clonotype medium-sized. V and J are TRBV9 and TRBJ1-2, with D perhaps matching TRBD1 (6 bases). The CDR3 totals 15 residues. Germline CDR1 and CDR2: SGDLS and YYNGEE. V was cut by 4 bases and J by 8 bases, with 21 bases left in between. CDR3 DNA: TGTGCCAGCAGCCCCAAAGCACAGGGTGGTTACGGCTACACCTTC. This codes for CASSPKAQGGYGYTF. The variable domain in full, with the rest retrieved from reference TRBV9 and TRBJ1-2, is DSGVTQTPKHLITATGQRVTLRCSPRSGDLSVYWYQQSLDQGLQFLIQYYNGEERAKGNILERFSAQQFPDLHSELNLSSLELGDSALYFCASSPKAQGGYGYTFGSGTRLTVV.

This chain links TRBV5-1 with TRBJ2-7, with unresolved D. V lost 0 bases and J 4 bases, leaving 11 bases between the germline ends. Germline-derived CDR1 and CDR2 are SGHRS and YFSETQ. This CDR3 region has 14 residues. CDR3 coding DNA: TGCGCCAGCAGCTTGGATAGGGTGGTATACGAGCAGTACTTC. Amino acids: CASSLDRVVYEQYF. The full variable domain, rest sourced from reference TRBV5-1 and TRBJ2-7, is KAGVTQTPRYLIKTRGQQVTLSCSPISGHRSVSWYQQTPGQGLQFLFEYFSETQRNKGNFPGRFSGRQFSNSRSEMNVSTLELGDSALYLCASSLDRVVYEQYFGPGTRLTVT.

The gene calls are TRBV6-1 and TRBJ2-7, with 10 bases that match TRBD2. This CDR3 has 15 residues. V gave up 5 bases and J gave up 2 bases; unmatched junction bases: 6. Germline loops: CDR1 MNHNS, CDR2 SASEGT. CDR3 region: CASSTITSGTYEQYF. The CDR3 DNA is TGTGCCAGCAGTACAATAACTAGCGGGACCTACGAGCAGTACTTC.

This clonotype is judged medium-sized. V gene TRBV18 combines with J gene TRBJ1-1, with a tentative D call TRBD1 (6 bases). Between the trimmed V and J ends, which lost 3 bases and 5 bases, there was a span of 13 bases. CDR3 length equals 14 residues. In germline, CDR1 is KGHSH, CDR2 LQKENI. The CDR3 nucleotides are TGTGCCAGCTCACCGTTTAGGGGGACGACTGAAGCTTTCTTT. Protein sequence: CASSPFRGTTEAFF.

This clonotype appeared a few times. One junction end does not reproduce the germline sequence, and a read error may be involved. V gene TRBV11-2 combines with J gene TRBJ1-1; no firm D call. Germline loops: CDR1 SGHAT, CDR2 FQNNGV. The CDR3 consists of 13 residues. In nucleotides, the CDR3 is TGTGCCAGCAGCTTGGGCCGGAACACTGAATCTTTCTTT. It is translated as CASSLGRNTESFF.

The chain employs TRBV2 and TRBJ2-2; TRBD2 matches at 7 bases. In germline, CDR1 is SNHLY, CDR2 FYNNEI. The CDR3 is 14 amino acids. J lost 3 bases, V lost 8 bases, and 6 bases had no gene match. The CDR3 DNA reads TGTGCCAGCGCTGGGGAGGGCGACACCGGGGAGCTGTTTTTT. Amino acid sequence: CASAGEGDTGELFF.

This clonotype came up a few times. As DNA, the CDR3 is TGTGCCAGCTCACCGCTGAGGGGTGTACAAGAGACCCAGTACTTC. Protein product: CASSPLRGVQETQYF. The V gene is TRBV18, the J gene TRBJ2-5; D assignment may be TRBD1 or TRBD2 (5 bases each). Trimming took off 3 bases at V and 2 bases at J, with 13 bases between the two ends. The CDR3 spans 15 residues. Germline V gene lookup returns CDR1 KGHSH and CDR2 LQKENI.

By share, this clonotype ranks as medium-sized. The gene calls are TRBV28 and TRBJ1-6; no definite D call. The CDR3 consists of 14 residues. V dropped 3 bases and J dropped 8 bases, with 11 bases sitting between them. Germline values: CDR1 MDHEN, CDR2 SYDVKM. The CDR3 is CASSLGLGDSPLHF. CDR3 DNA sequence: TGTGCCAGCAGTTTGGGCCTTGGGGATTCACCCCTCCACTTT.

The chain has TRBV18 and TRBJ1-4; TRBD1 matches 7 bases. Unmatched junction bases numbered 8, after V lost 2 bases and J lost 8 bases. Germline V CDR1 and CDR2: KGHSH, LQKENI. This CDR3 is 15 amino acids long. For the CDR3, the DNA is TGTGCCAGCTCACCAAGGGGGCAAAGAGGGGAAAAACTGTTTTTT. This translates into CASSPRGQRGEKLFF.

This clonotype was picked up a small number of times. The chain has TRBV7-6 and TRBJ2-3, with D perhaps TRBD1 (6 bases). CDR3 length: 14 amino acids. Germline values: CDR1 SGHVS, CDR2 FNYEAQ. With 5 bases removed from V and 6 bases from J, the gap between germline ends came to 15 bases. The CDR3 nucleotides are TGTGCCAGCAGCCCCGGACAGATCCCCGATACGCAGTATTTT. Translated, it gives CASSPGQIPDTQYF.

To note about this clonotype: With a much larger clone just one base away, this may be a read error. In nucleotides, the CDR3 is TGTTCCAGTAGTGCCGGGACAGGGATTGCTCGGGGCTACACCTTC. Translation: CSSSAGTGIARGYTF. The V and J genes are TRBV19 and TRBJ1-2; 9 bases map to TRBD1. The CDR3 runs 15 residues. The germline CDR1 and CDR2 sequences are LNHDA and SQIVND (reference sequence).

In this sample, this clonotype is medium-sized. The chain recombines TRBV30 with TRBJ2-3, with D possibly being TRBD1 (6 bases). Germline values: CDR1 GTSNPN, CDR2 SVGIG (reference sequence). Trimming cost V 4 bases and J 3 bases, with 11 bases left between them. CDR3 length equals 13 residues. As DNA, the CDR3 is TGTGCCTGGAAGGGACAAATAACAGATACGCAGTATTTT. Residues: CAWKGQITDTQYF.

This clonotype has just a few counts. Sequence at one end of the junction differs from germline and may be a read error. The rearrangement uses TRBV5-5 and TRBJ2-7; D is uncertain. Germline CDR1 and CDR2: SGHKS and YYEKEE (reference sequence). The CDR3 is 14 amino acids. This chain's CDR3 is CVSSLLTDSYEQYF. CDR3 DNA sequence: TGTGTCAGCAGCTTGTTAACAGACTCCTACGAGCAGTACTTC.

This clonotype qualifies as medium-sized. The gene calls are TRBV18 and TRBJ2-7, with D perhaps matching TRBD1 (5 bases). Per the germline V gene, CDR1 is KGHSH and CDR2 is LQKENI. Between the trimmed V and J ends, which lost 6 bases and 3 bases, there was a span of 18 bases. The CDR3 spans 15 residues. The CDR3 DNA reads TGTGCCAGCTCGGCCGCCAGCCAGGGAAACTACGAGCAGTACTTC. Translated: CASSAASQGNYEQYF.

This clonotype has only a few counts. V gene TRBV2 combines with J gene TRBJ1-6; D possibly corresponds to TRBD1 (5 bases). The CDR3 consists of 12 residues. Trimming shortened V by 5 bases and J by 17 bases, and 16 bases separated the two germline ends. Germline values: CDR1 SNHLY, CDR2 FYNNEI. CDR3 in DNA: TGTGCCAGCAGTCCCGGGACTTCTTTTTTCCACTTT. It translates to CASSPGTSFFHF.

This clonotype turned up a few times. The rearrangement links TRBV5-1 to TRBJ1-5, with a weak D call TRBD1 (6 bases). Germline V gene lookup returns CDR1 SGHRS and CDR2 YFSETQ. The V end lost 2 bases, the J end lost 7 bases, and 10 bases lay between the germline ends. This CDR3 comprises 13 residues. The CDR3 bases are TGCGCCAGCAGCTTAGCCAGGGGACAGCCCCAGCATTTT. Translated: CASSLARGQPQHF.

The sample holds a few counts of this clonotype. This likely comes from a read error, as the CDR3 has no conserved phenylalanine or tryptophan at its end. V usage is TRBV12-3 or TRBV12-4 and J usage is TRBJ1-2, with a weak D call TRBD1 (5 bases). This CDR3 is built from 14 residues. The germline V and J ends were trimmed by 7 bases and 0 bases, with 12 bases remaining between them. CDR3: CASNRQITNYGYTS. The CDR3 nucleotides read TGTGCCAGCAACCGACAGATTACTAACTATGGCTACACCTCC.

This clonotype has a handful of counts. The V call is TRBV5-1, the J call TRBJ2-4; 7 bases line up with TRBD1. Germline V lookup: CDR1 SGHRS, CDR2 YFSETQ. There are 15 residues in the CDR3. Losses at the gene ends were 3 bases for V and 5 bases for J; bases not matched to a gene: 8. The chain's CDR3 is CASSSTGLKENIQYF. In DNA, the CDR3 is TGCGCCAGCAGCTCGACAGGGCTAAAAGAAAACATTCAGTACTTC.

This clonotype was detected only once. V usage is TRBV5-1 and J usage is TRBJ2-1; the D gene is possibly TRBD2 (7 bases). CDR1 and CDR2 from the germline V gene are SGHRS and YFSETQ. Trimming left V 4 bases short and J 0 bases short, with 17 bases between. The CDR3 spans 17 residues. The CDR3 protein is CASSGGGGASSYNEQFF. DNA of the CDR3: TGCGCCAGCAGCGGGGGTGGGGGGGCTAGCTCCTACAATGAGCAGTTCTTC.

The V gene is TRBV6-2 or TRBV6-3, the J gene TRBJ2-7; the match to TRBD2 covers 10 bases. The CDR3 consists of 16 residues. V lost 6 bases, J lost 6 bases, and 14 bases stayed unmatched. CDR1 is MNHEY and CDR2 is SVGEGT in the germline V gene. The CDR3 nucleotides are TGTGCCAGCAGATCACCCCGGACTAGCGGAGGAGGCGAGCAGTACTTC. The encoded protein is CASRSPRTSGGGEQYF.

In its sample, this clonotype is large. The chain uses TRBV24-1 and TRBJ1-2, with 8 bases lining up with TRBD1. Germline lookup yields CDR1 KGHDR and CDR2 SFDVKD. This CDR3 has 15 amino acids. With V trimmed by 3 bases and J by 2 bases, 4 bases remained unmatched. CDR3 sequence: CATSDGQGVNYGYTF. Here the CDR3 DNA reads TGTGCCACCAGTGATGGACAGGGTGTGAACTATGGCTACACCTTC.

By share, this clonotype ranks as medium-sized (0.01 to 0.1%). This rearrangement joins TRBV20-1 to TRBJ2-7; D is possibly TRBD2 (5 bases). Trimming cost V 5 bases and J 2 bases, with 16 bases left between them. The CDR3 is made up of 14 amino acids. Looked up from germline, CDR1 is DFQATT and CDR2 is SNEGSKA (reference sequence). The CDR3 loop is CSAARTSAAYEQYF. For the CDR3, the DNA is TGCAGTGCTGCTCGCACTAGTGCCGCCTACGAGCAGTACTTC.

This sequence joins TRBV24-1 and TRBJ2-7; a weak D match, TRBD1 (6 bases). The CDR3 loop spans 16 amino acids. Germline CDR1 is KGHDR and CDR2 is SFDVKD. The V end lost 3 bases, the J end lost 3 bases, and 17 bases lay between the germline ends. The CDR3 DNA follows: TGTGCCACCAGTGATCCCAAGGCAGGGGCTATCTACGAGCAGTACTTC. It specifies CATSDPKAGAIYEQYF.